The clone carrying this TCR beta chain was detected many times. MiXCR, applied by TCRdb to the 5' RACE reads, yields one record per CDR3 protein. The sample includes over 95,000 distinct CDR3 sequences, approximately 17% seen only once; the top ten take roughly 1.2%. The sample comes from a study of early T cells in non-severe SARS-CoV-2 infection. CDR1 DFQATT and CDR2 SNEGSKA come from the germline V gene (reference sequence). With V trimmed by 1 base and J by 4 bases, 7 bases remained unmatched. The CDR3 has 15 amino acids. This sequence originates from an adult who was a healthcare worker with PCR-confirmed SARS-CoV-2 infection or an uninfected control (not recorded which). The J gene is TRBJ2-1, the V gene TRBV20-1; 7 nucleotides align to TRBD1. Sequencing used whole blood. The CDR3 loop is CSARVSRDRYNEQFF. CDR3 nucleotides: TGCAGTGCTAGAGTTTCCAGGGACAGATACAATGAGCAGTTCTTC.